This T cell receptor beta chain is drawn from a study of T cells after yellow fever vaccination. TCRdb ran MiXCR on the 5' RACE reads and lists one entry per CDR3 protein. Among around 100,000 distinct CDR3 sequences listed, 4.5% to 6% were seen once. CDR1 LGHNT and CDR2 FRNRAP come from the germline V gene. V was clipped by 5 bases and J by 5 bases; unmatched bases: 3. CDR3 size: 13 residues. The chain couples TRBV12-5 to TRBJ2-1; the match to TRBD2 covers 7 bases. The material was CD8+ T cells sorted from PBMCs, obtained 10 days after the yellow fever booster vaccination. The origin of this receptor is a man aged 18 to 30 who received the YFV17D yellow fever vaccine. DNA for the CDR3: TGTGCTAGTGGTCGGGGACTACACAATGAGCAGTTCTTC. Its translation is CASGRGLHNEQFF.